The present TCR beta chain was sequenced within a study of blood T cell repertoires in COVID-19. About the study: Collection of acute and convalescent COVID-19 samples took place in the United States, Italy and Spain.

Data came from immunoSEQ multiplex PCR; TCRdb stores just in-frame clones and leaves some out. The repertoire has over 200,000 clones, 88% of them found once; the top ten carry 2% to 2.5%. The receptor's source is a woman aged 40 to 50 with acute COVID-19. The source material was PBMCs or T cells enriched from blood (not recorded which).

This CDR3 is CAISERDRFNEQFF. The CDR3 DNA follows: TGTGCCATCAGTGAGAGGGACAGGTTCAATGAGCAGTTCTTC. V gene TRBV10-3 combines with J gene TRBJ2-1; 8 bases line up with TRBD1. Trimming removed 2 bases from V and 6 bases from J; junction bases left unmatched: 3. Looked up from germline, CDR1 is ENHRY and CDR2 is SYGVKD. The CDR3 has 14 residues.